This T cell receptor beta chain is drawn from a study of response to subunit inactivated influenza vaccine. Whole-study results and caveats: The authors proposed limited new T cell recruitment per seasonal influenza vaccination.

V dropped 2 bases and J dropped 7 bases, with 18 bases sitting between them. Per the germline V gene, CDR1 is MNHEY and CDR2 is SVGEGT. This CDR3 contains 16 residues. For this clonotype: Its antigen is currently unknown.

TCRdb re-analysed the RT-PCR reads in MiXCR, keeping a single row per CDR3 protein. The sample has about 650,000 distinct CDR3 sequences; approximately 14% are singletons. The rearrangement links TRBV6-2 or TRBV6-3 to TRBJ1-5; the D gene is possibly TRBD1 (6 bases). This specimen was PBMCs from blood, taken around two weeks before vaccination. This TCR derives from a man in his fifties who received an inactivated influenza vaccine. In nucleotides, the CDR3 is TGTGCCAGCAGTTACGTTGGGACACTAGGATCGCAGCCCCAGCATTTT. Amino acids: CASSYVGTLGSQPQHF.